One sample yielded the 17 T cell receptor beta chains listed below, sequenced in a study of shared clonotypes between healthy human individuals. Assay: immunoSEQ multiplex PCR; the TCRdb copy retains only in-frame clones and omits some. The repertoire holds some 1,400,000 clones, with around 97% as singletons. Sequencing was carried out using naive CD4+ T cells sorted from blood. The subset: CD45RA+ positively selected. These receptors originate from a man younger than 45 in good health.

The V gene is TRBV6-6, the J gene TRBJ1-1; 9 nucleotides match TRBD1. The length of the CDR3 is 16 residues. Germline V gene data show CDR1 as MNHNY and CDR2 as SVGAGI (reference sequence). The junction had 13 bases not matched to a gene; V was cut back by 5 bases and J by 6 bases. This CDR3 is CASSATPNRGLPEAFF. The CDR3 region has the DNA TGTGCCAGCAGTGCCACCCCGAACAGGGGGCTGCCTGAAGCTTTCTTT.

Notes on this clone: The same CDR3 is also encoded by other DNA sequences in this sample. This sequence joins TRBV5-1 and TRBJ2-7; 7 bases are a match to TRBD1. In germline, CDR1 is SGHRS, CDR2 YFSETQ. The CDR3 covers 14 residues. V was pared by 0 bases and J by 2 bases, with 2 bases of the junction left unmatched. The CDR3 sequence is CASSLVQGAYEQYF. Written as DNA, the CDR3 is TGCGCCAGCAGCTTGGTCCAGGGGGCCTACGAGCAGTACTTC.

This chain joins TRBV28 and TRBJ1-2; D remains ambiguous. This CDR3 spans 13 amino acids. Germline CDR1 is MDHEN and CDR2 is SYDVKM. V was cut by 4 bases and J by 0 bases, with 6 bases left in between. DNA for the CDR3: TGTGCCAGCAGTTATTCAACTAACTATGGCTACACCTTC. Translation gives CASSYSTNYGYTF.

This clone was found once. CDR3 DNA sequence: TGTGCCAGCTCACTCGGACCACCGGGTGATACGCAGTATTTT. Its protein product is CASSLGPPGDTQYF. The chain recombines TRBV18 with TRBJ2-3; D call uncertain. Germline CDR1 reads KGHSH; CDR2 reads LQKENI. The CDR3 extends over 14 amino acids. The V end was cut by 4 bases, the J end by 6 bases, with 14 bases between.

With regard to this clone: Other DNA variants within this sample encode the same CDR3. The genes are TRBV2 and TRBJ2-2, with TRBD1 as a possible D gene (5 bases). Trimming removed 4 bases from V and 1 base from J, with 7 bases in between. Per the germline V gene, CDR1 is SNHLY and CDR2 is FYNNEI. This CDR3 is 14 amino acids long. The CDR3 region has the DNA TGTGCCAGCAGTGGACAGCTGAACACCGGGGAGCTGTTTTTT. It codes for CASSGQLNTGELFF.

The gene calls are TRBV19 and TRBJ1-4, with D unclear. The V end was cut by 1 base, the J end by 7 bases, with 7 bases between. From germline, CDR1 is LNHDA and CDR2 SQIVND (reference sequence). The CDR3 totals 13 residues. CDR3 sequence reads: CASSIGYREKLFF. DNA of the CDR3: TGTGCCAGTAGTATAGGGTATCGTGAAAAACTGTTTTTT.

V is TRBV25-1 and J is TRBJ2-7, with D uncertain. V lost 0 bases and J lost 5, with 2 bases in between. Germline V gene lookup returns CDR1 MGHDK and CDR2 SYGVNS. This CDR3 comprises 11 residues. Written as DNA, the CDR3 is TGTGCCAGCAGTGAATATGACGAGCAGTACTTC. Translated, it gives CASSEYDEQYF.

J is TRBJ2-3 and V is TRBV10-1, with no clear D. CDR1 and CDR2 (germline): WNHNN, SYGVQD (reference sequence). Trimming removed 9 bases at V and 0 bases at J, with 10 bases between. This CDR3 contains 13 residues. This CDR3 is CARASGSTDTQYF. For the CDR3, the DNA is TGCGCCAGAGCGAGTGGGAGCACAGATACGCAGTATTTT.

The chain combines TRBV28 with TRBJ2-1, with 11 bases matching TRBD2. The V gene's germline CDR1 is MDHEN and CDR2 SYDVKM. The J segment lost 7 bases and the V segment lost 5 bases, leaving 7 bases of the junction unmatched. This CDR3 comprises 15 residues. The CDR3 DNA reads TGTGCCAGCAGTCTAGCGGGAGGCAGGGGGAATGAGCAGTTCTTC. Residues: CASSLAGGRGNEQFF.

This clone was recorded once. The gene calls are TRBV5-1 and TRBJ1-4; D uncertain. This CDR3 region has 15 residues. Trimming took off 4 bases at V and 6 bases at J, with 16 bases between the two ends. Germline V gene data show CDR1 as SGHRS and CDR2 as YFSETQ. CDR3 bases: TGCGCCAGCAGCCCGGGGTCATCCCTGGATGAAAAACTGTTTTTT. This encodes CASSPGSSLDEKLFF.

This clone has a handful of counts. The V call is TRBV7-8, the J call TRBJ2-7; tentatively, D is TRBD2 (6 bases). The CDR3 spans 15 residues. Trimming shortened V by 5 bases and J by 6 bases, and 20 bases separated the two germline ends. Germline values: CDR1 SGHVS, CDR2 FQNEAQ. The CDR3 nucleotides are TGTGCCAGCAGCCCCCGGGACTCATCATCGGGCGAGCAGTACTTC. Translation gives CASSPRDSSSGEQYF.

This clone was found once. The chain links TRBV5-5 to TRBJ2-4; TRBD2 agrees at 13 bases. With V trimmed by 4 bases and J by 9 bases, 7 bases remained unmatched. Germline CDR1 and CDR2: SGHKS and YYEKEE (reference sequence). The CDR3 has 15 amino acids. The CDR3 protein is CASSGGLAGFIIQYF. As DNA, the CDR3 is TGTGCCAGCAGCGGGGGACTAGCGGGATTTATCATTCAGTACTTC. Variable domain in full (rest from reference TRBV5-5 and TRBJ2-4): DAGVTQSPTHLIKTRGQQVTLRCSPISGHKSVSWYQQVLGQGPQFIFQYYEKEERGRGNFPDRFSARQFPNYSSELNVNALLLGDSALYLCASSGGLAGFIIQYFGAGTRLSVL.

This clone has only one observation. CDR3 protein: CASSTDLNTEAFF. DNA of the CDR3: TGTGCCAGCTCAACGGACCTGAACACTGAAGCTTTCTTT. The chain joins TRBV18 to TRBJ1-1, with D hard to call. Trimming took off 5 bases at V and 0 bases at J, with 7 bases between the two ends. The germline V gene encodes CDR1 KGHSH and CDR2 LQKENI. The CDR3 contains 13 residues.

The rearrangement joins TRBV7-2 to TRBJ2-7; 13 bases fit TRBD2. After removal of 4 bases from V and 3 bases from J, the junction contained 9 bases not matched to a gene. This CDR3 comprises 17 residues. Germline CDR1 reads SGHTA; CDR2 reads FQGNSA. The CDR3 DNA reads TGTGCCAGCAGCTCAACTAGCGGGAGGGGACCCCGCTACGAGCAGTACTTC. It encodes CASSSTSGRGPRYEQYF. The variable domain in full, completed from reference TRBV7-2 and TRBJ2-7, reads GAGVSQSPSNKVTEKGKDVELRCDPISGHTALYWYRQSLGQGLEFLIYFQGNSAPDKSGLPSDRFSAERTGGSVSTLTIQRTQQEDSAVYLCASSSTSGRGPRYEQYFGPGTRLTVT.

CDR3 nucleotides: TGCGCCAGCAGCCAGCTTACCGGGTCCCTAGTTTCTGGAAACACCATATATTTT. Amino acids: CASSQLTGSLVSGNTIYF. The V gene is TRBV4-3, the J gene TRBJ1-3; no reliable D call. Trimming removed 3 bases at V and 1 base at J, with 19 bases between. This CDR3 comprises 18 residues. Per the germline V gene, CDR1 is LGHNA and CDR2 is YSLEER.

The rearrangement links TRBV7-3 to TRBJ2-1; 9 bases agree with TRBD1. This CDR3 contains 15 residues. Trimming cost V 1 base and J 6 bases; bases outside gene matches: 4. Germline CDR1 and CDR2: SGHTA and FQGTGA. Written as DNA, the CDR3 is TGTGCCAGCAGCTTAATTGGGACAGGGATCAATGAGCAGTTCTTC. It specifies CASSLIGTGINEQFF.

The chain carries TRBV27 and TRBJ1-5; D may be TRBD1 (6 bases). Germline loops: CDR1 MNHEY, CDR2 SMNVEV (reference sequence). V lost 4 bases and J lost 3, with 13 bases in between. This CDR3 spans 15 amino acids. The CDR3 nucleotides read TGTGCCAGCAGTTCACAACAGGGATACAATCAGCCCCAGCATTTT. Its protein is CASSSQQGYNQPQHF.